The entry below describes one T cell receptor beta chain. The target antigen is unknown. The data were obtained in a study of shared clonotypes between healthy human individuals. Turning to the study itself: The plates for each donor numbered three CD4 naive, three CD4 memory, two CD8 naive and one CD8 memory.

Here immunoSEQ multiplex PCR was the method, and the copy in TCRdb shows in-frame clones only, minus some. Of 650,000 to 800,000 clones detected, over 55% appear once; the ten largest clones hold less than 2%. Overall study findings and caveats: Sharing of clonotypes among donors was expected to vary with sequencing depth.

The CDR3 extends over 13 amino acids. Germline V gives CDR1 GTSNPN, CDR2 SVGIG (reference sequence). V lost 8 bases to trimming and J lost 1 base, with 14 bases between them. The source is a woman younger than 45 in good health. The sample taken for sequencing was memory CD4+ T cells sorted from blood. Sample subset: CD45RA-negative fraction. This chain links TRBV30 with TRBJ1-1; unclear D gene. CDR3 bases: TGTGCCGGGCTGATCCGGGGGAACACTGAAGCTTTCTTT. Its protein is CAGLIRGNTEAFF.